A selection of T cell receptor beta chains follows, all from one sample in a study of blood T cell repertoires in COVID-19. The data were produced by immunoSEQ multiplex PCR, yet TCRdb's version contains in-frame clones alone and is incomplete. The repertoire has about 250,000 clones, about nine tenths of them found once; the top ten carry around 6.6%. The sequencing input was peripheral blood. These receptors all stem from a woman in her 30s with COVID-19, enrolled during active disease. CDR3s include the opening cysteine and the closing phenylalanine or tryptophan. A D gene is named only where the DNA matches it firmly. Where a row states a size, it is once, few, many or the class of an expanded clone; other rows omit it.

D gene: .; J gene: TRBJ2-5; V gene: TRBV28; clone size: .; CDR3 DNA: TGTGCCAGCAGTGTCTCAGCGGTCCAAGAGACCCAGTACTTC; CDR3 protein: CASSVSAVQETQYF
D gene: .; J gene: TRBJ1-5; V gene: TRBV15; clone size: .; CDR3 DNA: TGTGCCACCAGCAGAGACCGGCAGGGAGGTCAGCCCCAGCATTTT; CDR3 protein: CATSRDRQGGQPQHF
D gene: TRBD1; J gene: TRBJ2-1; V gene: TRBV11-2; clone size: .; CDR3 DNA: TGTGCCAGCAGCGCCGACAGGGGCTCCTACAATGAGCAGTTCTTC; CDR3 protein: CASSADRGSYNEQFF
D gene: .; J gene: TRBJ1-1; V gene: TRBV3-1/TRBV3-2; clone size: .; CDR3 DNA: TGTGCCAGCAGCCAAGCCGATCTGGGGGGGGGCAACACTGAAGCTTTCTTT; CDR3 protein: CASSQADLGGGNTEAFF
D gene: TRBD1; J gene: TRBJ2-1; V gene: TRBV4-3; clone size: .; CDR3 DNA: TGCGCCAGCAGCCGCCTAGGACAGGGGGCTTTAGACAATGAGCAGTTCTTC; CDR3 protein: CASSRLGQGALDNEQFF
D gene: .; J gene: TRBJ1-6; V gene: TRBV27; clone size: .; CDR3 DNA: TGTGCCAGCAGTTCTGTGGTTGGAGGGAGGAGAGCCTATAATTCACCCCTCCACTTT; CDR3 protein: CASSSVVGGRRAYNSPLHF
D gene: .; J gene: TRBJ2-5; V gene: TRBV2; clone size: .; CDR3 DNA: TGTGCCAGCAGTGCCATCGGCGATGGGCGAGAGACCCAGTACTTC; CDR3 protein: CASSAIGDGRETQYF
D gene: .; J gene: TRBJ2-3; V gene: TRBV27; clone size: few; CDR3 DNA: TGTGCCAGCAGTTTGGCTCTTGGGAGCGCTGGCACAGATACGCAGTATTTT; CDR3 protein: CASSLALGSAGTDTQYF
D gene: .; J gene: TRBJ2-1; V gene: TRBV7-9; clone size: .; CDR3 DNA: TGTGCCAGCAGCTCCTCTGAGCTCTCCTACAATGAGCAGTTCTTC; CDR3 protein: CASSSSELSYNEQFF
D gene: TRBD1; J gene: TRBJ1-5; V gene: TRBV19; clone size: .; CDR3 DNA: TGTGCCAGTAGTATAGGACAGGGGGACAGGCAGCCCCAGCATTTT; CDR3 protein: CASSIGQGDRQPQHF
D gene: .; J gene: TRBJ1-6; V gene: TRBV7-8; clone size: .; CDR3 DNA: TGTGCCAGCAGCTTAAACCAGGGCGATACTTCACCCCTCCACTTT; CDR3 protein: CASSLNQGDTSPLHF
D gene: .; J gene: TRBJ1-4; V gene: TRBV30; clone size: .; CDR3 DNA: TGTGCCCTAGGGGGGGGTAGTGAAAAACTGTTTTTT; CDR3 protein: CALGGGSEKLFF
D gene: .; J gene: TRBJ1-6; V gene: TRBV3-1/TRBV3-2; clone size: .; CDR3 DNA: TGTGCCAGCAGGTTCGGGGGTTTGAATTCACCCCTCCACTTT; CDR3 protein: CASRFGGLNSPLHF
D gene: .; J gene: TRBJ1-1; V gene: TRBV10-3; clone size: .; CDR3 DNA: TGTGCCATCAGTGTTGCGGGGACTGAAGCTTTCTTT; CDR3 protein: CAISVAGTEAFF
D gene: .; J gene: TRBJ2-3; V gene: TRBV30; clone size: .; CDR3 DNA: TGTGCCTGGAACCGGCGGGTGGGGGATACGCAGTATTTT; CDR3 protein: CAWNRRVGDTQYF
D gene: .; J gene: TRBJ2-7; V gene: TRBV28; clone size: .; CDR3 DNA: TGTGCCAGCAGTTTACCTGAAACCGGGCAGTACTTC; CDR3 protein: CASSLPETGQYF
D gene: TRBD1; J gene: TRBJ2-5; V gene: TRBV30; clone size: once; CDR3 DNA: TGTGCCGTCAGCCAGGGGGCTGGGGAGACCCAGTACTTC; CDR3 protein: CAVSQGAGETQYF
D gene: .; J gene: TRBJ1-5; V gene: TRBV28; clone size: .; CDR3 DNA: TGTGCCAGCAGTTTATACAGAGGCAATCAGCCCCAGCATTTT; CDR3 protein: CASSLYRGNQPQHF
D gene: .; J gene: TRBJ2-1; V gene: TRBV11-3; clone size: .; CDR3 DNA: TGTGCCAGCAGCCGTAGGGGGGGCCTAGCGTACAATGAGCAGTTCTTC; CDR3 protein: CASSRRGGLAYNEQFF
D gene: .; J gene: TRBJ2-1; V gene: TRBV7-9; clone size: .; CDR3 DNA: TGTGCCAGCAGCTTAGAGGCAGGGGCATACAATGAGCAGTTCTTC; CDR3 protein: CASSLEAGAYNEQFF
D gene: TRBD1; J gene: TRBJ1-6; V gene: TRBV7-9; clone size: .; CDR3 DNA: TGTGCCAGCAGCACCAGACAGGGAGTGGATTCACCCCTCCACTTT; CDR3 protein: CASSTRQGVDSPLHF
D gene: TRBD2; J gene: TRBJ2-3; V gene: TRBV28; clone size: .; CDR3 DNA: TGTGCCAGCAGTTTATGGGTAGCGGGACCCACAGATACGCAGTATTTT; CDR3 protein: CASSLWVAGPTDTQYF
D gene: TRBD1; J gene: TRBJ1-1; V gene: TRBV25-1; clone size: few; CDR3 DNA: TGTGCCAGCAGGGGACAGGGGACTGAAGCTTTCTTT; CDR3 protein: CASRGQGTEAFF
D gene: .; J gene: TRBJ2-1; V gene: TRBV28; clone size: once; CDR3 DNA: TGTGCCAGCAGTCCGGGACACGGCCGTTACAATGAGCAGTTCTTC; CDR3 protein: CASSPGHGRYNEQFF
D gene: TRBD1; J gene: TRBJ2-7; V gene: TRBV4-3; clone size: .; CDR3 DNA: TGCGCCAGCAGCCAGCGGACAGGACCCTACGAGCAGTACTTC; CDR3 protein: CASSQRTGPYEQYF
D gene: .; J gene: TRBJ2-4; V gene: TRBV5-4; clone size: .; CDR3 DNA: TGTGCCAGCAGCTTATCCACGAGTCTAGCCAAAAACATTCAGTACTTC; CDR3 protein: CASSLSTSLAKNIQYF
D gene: .; J gene: TRBJ2-2; V gene: TRBV6-5; clone size: many; CDR3 DNA: TGTGCCAGCAGTTCCCATGCCACATTTACCGGGGAGCTGTTTTTT; CDR3 protein: CASSSHATFTGELFF
D gene: .; J gene: TRBJ2-7; V gene: TRBV28; clone size: once; CDR3 DNA: TGTGCCTGCCAGGACAGTTTGTACGAGCAGTACTTC; CDR3 protein: CACQDSLYEQYF
D gene: .; J gene: TRBJ1-1; V gene: TRBV7-2; clone size: .; CDR3 DNA: TGTGCCAGCAGATACGTGGGGGGTAGGACTGAAGCTTTCTTT; CDR3 protein: CASRYVGGRTEAFF
D gene: .; J gene: TRBJ1-2; V gene: TRBV6-5; clone size: .; CDR3 DNA: TGTGCAGCCTTAAAGGGGGGGATAAGCAGCTATGGCTACACCTTC; CDR3 protein: CAALKGGISSYGYTF
D gene: TRBD1; J gene: TRBJ2-3; V gene: TRBV27; clone size: few; CDR3 DNA: TGTGCCAGCAGTTACCAAAGGACAGGGGAAGATACGCAGTATTTT; CDR3 protein: CASSYQRTGEDTQYF
D gene: .; J gene: TRBJ1-3; V gene: TRBV9; clone size: .; CDR3 DNA: TGTGCCAGCAGCCCCCGACACAGGGCCTCTGGAAACACCATATATTTT; CDR3 protein: CASSPRHRASGNTIYF
D gene: TRBD1; J gene: TRBJ2-1; V gene: TRBV19; clone size: .; CDR3 DNA: TGTGCCAGTAGTATAGACCCGGGACAGGGGTACTACAATGAGCAGTTCTTC; CDR3 protein: CASSIDPGQGYYNEQFF